A selection of T cell receptor beta chains follows, all from one sample in a study of cytomegalovirus exposure and HLA in healthy donors. This table comes from immunoSEQ multiplex PCR, and its TCRdb copy is limited to in-frame clones, with some not included. The profile covers 100,000 to 150,000 clones, with roughly three quarters appearing a single time and approximately 0.86% taken by the ten largest. Sample: PBMCs. The receptors were gathered from an older woman in good health and CMV-seronegative. CDR3s include the opening cysteine and the closing phenylalanine or tryptophan. D genes are given only for firm matches. Expanded clones get a size class; other rows say once, few or many, or leave the size out.

NA	NA	TRBV6-1	TRBJ1-5	TGTGCCAGCCGACGTTCCCCCGGGGGGAATCAGCCCCAGCATTTT	CASRRSPGGNQPQHF
NA	NA	TRBV6-1	TRBJ2-1	TGTGCCAGCAGTTCCAGTGGGAGCTCCTACAATGAGCAGTTCTTC	CASSSSGSSYNEQFF
once	NA	TRBV27	TRBJ1-2	TGTGCCAGCAGTTTCAATAACAGGGCTGGCTACACCTTC	CASSFNNRAGYTF
NA	TRBD1	TRBV5-8	TRBJ2-7	TGTGTCAGCAGTTGGGACAGATCCTACGAGCAGTACTTC	CVSSWDRSYEQYF
NA	NA	TRBV7-2	TRBJ1-1	TGTGCCAGCAGCTCTCCCTGGGGGGTAGCTTTCTTT	CASSSPWGVAFF
NA	TRBD2	TRBV18	TRBJ2-7	TGTGCCAGCTCACCACCGACCGCGGGGGGGCGCGAGCAGTACTTC	CASSPPTAGGREQYF
NA	TRBD2	TRBV6-6	TRBJ2-1	TGTGCCAGCAGGACTAGCGGGAGGGCCTATGAGCAGTTCTTC	CASRTSGRAYEQFF
NA	NA	TRBV27	TRBJ1-3	TGTGCCAGCAGTTGGGGGGAATGGCCGAAGGAGATCTCTGGAAACACCATATATTTT	CASSWGEWPKEISGNTIYF
few	TRBD2	TRBV7-9	TRBJ2-1	TGTGCCAGCAGCCCCCTGGAAGCGGGAGGAGGTGAGCAGTTCTTC	CASSPLEAGGGEQFF
NA	NA	TRBV15	TRBJ2-7	TGTGCCACCAGCAGAGATATCGGACAGAACTACGAGCAGTACTTC	CATSRDIGQNYEQYF
NA	NA	TRBV5-4	TRBJ2-5	TGTGCCAGCAGCGGCCAGTTGTCGCTAGGGGTTTGGACCCAGTACTTC	CASSGQLSLGVWTQYF
NA	NA	TRBV2	TRBJ2-5	TGTGCCACCTCCCTCACTCGTGCCCAGTACTTC	CATSLTRAQYF
NA	TRBD1	TRBV6-4	TRBJ1-2	TGTGCCAGCAGTGAAGGAGGGGGCCACTATGGCTACACCTTC	CASSEGGGHYGYTF
NA	TRBD2	TRBV11-2	TRBJ2-7	TGTGCCAGCAGGGGGCGGGAGATAAGCTACTACGAGCAGTACTTC	CASRGREISYYEQYF
once	NA	TRBV7-6	TRBJ1-1	TGTGCCAGCAGCCCGACAGTGAACACTGAAGCTTTCTTT	CASSPTVNTEAFF
NA	NA	TRBV13	TRBJ1-1	TGTGCCAGCAGCTTAGGCTCTCTAGCCCTCTCGACATCCGAAGCTTTCTTT	CASSLGSLALSTSEAFF
NA	NA	TRBV14	TRBJ1-2	TGTGCCAGCAGCGGGCAGATCACTAACTATGGCTACACCTTC	CASSGQITNYGYTF